Listed below are T cell receptor beta chains from one sample, sequenced in a study of OX40 agonist ivuxolimab in advanced cancers. The protocol was immunoSEQ multiplex PCR, while the TCRdb copy is restricted to in-frame clones and leaves out a portion. Of under 90,000 clones in the sample, around 85% were seen once. The source material was CD4+ or CD8+ T cells sorted from blood, sampled in a trial of the OX40 agonist ivuxolimab. The receptors were gathered from an adult with an advanced solid tumor such as melanoma, head and neck, liver or kidney cancer. The CDR3 runs from the conserved cysteine through the conserved F or W. The order of the fields is V gene, J gene, clone size, D gene, CDR3 protein, CDR3 DNA. The D gene is left open where the match is weak. Rows give clone size only sometimes, using once, few, many, or a class for an expanded clone.

V: TRBV11-2
J: TRBJ1-2
size: NA
D: NA
CDR3: CASSLEGSGGGGYTF
DNA: TGTGCCAGCAGCTTAGAAGGGTCAGGCGGTGGAGGCTACACCTTC

V: TRBV28
J: TRBJ2-5
size: NA
D: NA
CDR3: CASTWGSQETQYF
DNA: TGTGCCAGCACCTGGGGCAGCCAAGAGACCCAGTACTTC

V: TRBV5-6
J: TRBJ2-3
size: once
D: TRBD2
CDR3: CASSFLAGGTDTRYF
DNA: TGTGCCAGCAGCTTTCTAGCGGGAGGAACAGATACGCGGTATTTT

V: TRBV9
J: TRBJ1-1
size: NA
D: NA
CDR3: CASSVVSTTEAFF
DNA: TGTGCCAGCAGCGTAGTGTCAACCACTGAAGCTTTCTTT

V: TRBV10-1
J: TRBJ2-1
size: many
D: TRBD2
CDR3: CASAHSGGSYNEQFF
DNA: TGCGCCAGCGCTCATAGCGGGGGCTCCTACAATGAGCAGTTCTTC

V: TRBV6-1
J: TRBJ2-7
size: once
D: TRBD2
CDR3: CASSGKGGTSDYEQYF
DNA: TGTGCCAGCAGTGGAAAGGGCGGGACTAGCGACTACGAGCAGTACTTC

V: TRBV5-5
J: TRBJ2-7
size: NA
D: TRBD2
CDR3: CASSRTSGSYEQYF
DNA: TGTGCCAGCAGCCGAACTAGCGGGAGCTACGAGCAGTACTTC

V: TRBV7-3
J: TRBJ2-7
size: NA
D: NA
CDR3: CASSLGPSYEQYF
DNA: TGTGCCAGCAGCTTGGGACCTTCCTACGAGCAGTACTTC

V: TRBV5-4
J: TRBJ1-6
size: NA
D: TRBD1
CDR3: CASSLEGQSYNSPLHF
DNA: TGTGCCAGCAGCTTGGAGGGACAGAGCTATAATTCACCCCTCCACTTT

V: TRBV15
J: TRBJ1-1
size: NA
D: NA
CDR3: CATSIRQLNTEAFF
DNA: TGTGCCACCAGCATTCGACAGTTGAACACTGAAGCTTTCTTT

V: TRBV30
J: TRBJ1-5
size: NA
D: NA
CDR3: CAWSRGSNQPQHF
DNA: TGTGCCTGGAGTCGGGGATCCAATCAGCCCCAGCATTTT

V: TRBV5-8
J: TRBJ2-5
size: NA
D: NA
CDR3: CASSPGARALETQYF
DNA: TGTGCCAGCAGCCCGGGGGCCAGGGCCTTGGAGACCCAGTACTTC

V: TRBV5-5
J: TRBJ2-1
size: NA
D: TRBD1
CDR3: CASSRDSLNEQFF
DNA: TGTGCCAGCAGTCGGGACAGCCTTAATGAGCAGTTCTTC

V: TRBV10-3
J: TRBJ2-2
size: NA
D: TRBD1
CDR3: CAISESRTGLAGELFF
DNA: TGTGCCATCAGTGAGTCGAGGACAGGGTTGGCCGGGGAGCTGTTTTTT

V: TRBV7-8
J: TRBJ2-3
size: once
D: TRBD1
CDR3: CASSPGQGLDTQYF
DNA: TGTGCCAGCAGCCCGGGACAGGGATTAGATACGCAGTATTTT

V: TRBV7-9
J: TRBJ2-5
size: once
D: NA
CDR3: CASSLGVPAGETQYF
DNA: TGTGCCAGCAGCTTAGGGGTACCCGCGGGGGAGACCCAGTACTTC

V: TRBV28
J: TRBJ2-6
size: NA
D: NA
CDR3: CASSIPRGQSGANVLTF
DNA: TGTGCCAGCAGCATCCCTCGCGGGCAATCTGGGGCCAACGTCCTGACTTTC

V: TRBV6-1
J: TRBJ1-5
size: NA
D: NA
CDR3: CAYGGGINQPQHF
DNA: TGTGCCTACGGGGGGGGTATCAATCAGCCCCAGCATTTT

V: TRBV5-4
J: TRBJ1-2
size: NA
D: TRBD1
CDR3: CASSSLQTGLDGYTF
DNA: TGTGCCAGCAGCTCCTTACAGACAGGGCTAGATGGCTACACCTTC

V: TRBV5-1
J: TRBJ2-3
size: NA
D: NA
CDR3: CASIGSGADTQYF
DNA: TGCGCCAGCATCGGATCGGGGGCAGATACGCAGTATTTT

V: TRBV19
J: TRBJ2-3
size: NA
D: TRBD1
CDR3: CASSIELPTGGARGADTQYF
DNA: TGTGCCAGTAGTATAGAACTCCCCACAGGGGGCGCGAGGGGGGCAGATACGCAGTATTTT

V: TRBV7-9
J: TRBJ1-4
size: NA
D: TRBD1
CDR3: CASSLAGQGDEKLFF
DNA: TGTGCCAGCAGCTTAGCGGGACAGGGAGATGAAAAACTGTTTTTT

V: TRBV2
J: TRBJ2-1
size: NA
D: TRBD1
CDR3: CASRDRVTYNEQFF
DNA: TGTGCCAGCAGGGACAGGGTCACCTACAATGAGCAGTTCTTC

V: TRBV5-1
J: TRBJ2-1
size: NA
D: TRBD2
CDR3: CASRLAGAAPNEQFF
DNA: TGCGCCAGCAGGCTAGCGGGAGCGGCCCCCAATGAGCAGTTCTTC

V: TRBV6-1
J: TRBJ1-5
size: NA
D: NA
CDR3: CASSKGRDGNQPQHF
DNA: TGTGCCAGCAGTAAAGGACGGGATGGCAATCAGCCCCAGCATTTT

V: TRBV30
J: TRBJ1-2
size: NA
D: NA
CDR3: CAWSSGGYGYTF
DNA: TGTGCCTGGAGTTCCGGGGGCTATGGCTACACCTTC

V: TRBV28
J: TRBJ1-1
size: once
D: TRBD1
CDR3: CASIGQGAVHTEAFF
DNA: TGTGCCAGCATCGGACAGGGGGCGGTTCACACTGAAGCTTTCTTT

V: TRBV6-1
J: TRBJ2-2
size: NA
D: TRBD1
CDR3: CASRRDSTGELFF
DNA: TGTGCCAGCAGAAGGGACAGCACCGGGGAGCTGTTTTTT